This T cell receptor (beta chain) was profiled in a study of blood T cells in healthy people across ages. Concerning this clonotype: Its specificity is unknown.

The CDR3 is 16 amino acids. V gave up 0 bases and J gave up 14 bases, with 25 bases separating them. Germline V CDR1 and CDR2: SGHRS, YFSETQ. Study-level findings and limits: Relative to aged donors, long-lived donors carried more naive CD4+ cells and displayed higher diversity. Per-million-T-cell TCR beta diversity fell roughly linearly with age.

It was with a sample-barcoded 5' primer and a J-beta primer mix that a second PCR of roughly 6 to 12 cycles was run. Carrying 12 random nucleotides, a template-switch adaptor labeled each individual cDNA molecule. One entry per CDR3 protein, called by TCRdb with MiXCR from the 5' RACE reads. The table includes 700,000 to 900,000 distinct CDR3 sequences, approximately 53% detected once. The origin of this receptor is an elderly man in good health. The material sequenced was blood. The V and J genes are TRBV5-1 and TRBJ2-3; D might be TRBD1 or TRBD2, each matching 5 bases. The CDR3, as DNA: TGCGCCAGCAGCTTGGGACCATCCGAGGGGCACAGATACGCGTATTTT. Protein: CASSLGPSEGHRYAYF.